These 20 T cell receptor beta chains share one sample of origin, sequenced in a study of T cells in Graves' hyperthyroidism and ophthalmopathy. TCR beta CDR3 regions were amplified from RNA. TCR CDR3 underwent first-round RT-PCR with the HTBI primer set. A single record per CDR3 protein comes from TCRdb applying MiXCR to the multiplex PCR reads. Among 380,000 or so distinct CDR3 sequences, about 19% were seen once, and the ten largest hold about 3.7%. The sample comprised blood. The receptors were gathered from a woman aged 18-29 years with Graves' hyperthyroidism.

In this sample, this clonotype turned up many times. For the CDR3, the DNA is TGTGCTAGTGGCCCTGGGACGACCTATGACACTGAAGCTTTCTTT. This codes for CASGPGTTYDTEAFF. J is TRBJ1-1 and V is TRBV12-5; D might be TRBD1 (5 bases). CDR1 is LGHNT, CDR2 FRNRAP, per germline. V lost 6 bases to trimming and J lost 3 bases, with 17 bases between them. The CDR3 length is 15 residues.

This clonotype was detected a few times. This chain links TRBV28 with TRBJ2-7; possibly TRBD2 for D (6 bases). The V gene's germline CDR1 is MDHEN and CDR2 SYDVKM. The CDR3 totals 13 residues. Trimming took off 2 bases at V and 4 bases at J, with 9 bases between the two ends. CDR3 sequence (DNA): TGTGCCAGCAGTTTAAATGGGGGGTACGAGCAGTACTTC. Translated: CASSLNGGYEQYF.

At least ten counts were recorded for this clonotype. The gene calls are TRBV12-3 or TRBV12-4 and TRBJ2-2, with 11 bases fitting TRBD2. Trimming cost V 3 bases and J 6 bases; bases outside gene matches: 3. This CDR3 spans 15 amino acids. CDR3 in amino acids: CASSLGLAVSGELFF. In nucleotides, the CDR3 is TGTGCCAGCAGTTTGGGACTAGCGGTCTCCGGGGAGCTGTTTTTT.

This clonotype appeared many times. The chain is built from TRBV12-3 or TRBV12-4 and TRBJ2-2; a possible D gene is TRBD2 (5 bases). Trimming shortened V by 6 bases and J by 9 bases, and 23 bases separated the two germline ends. The CDR3 loop spans 16 amino acids. As DNA, the CDR3 is TGTGCCAGCAGCCAAACGGGGAAGGCCCGATCGAGGGAGCTGTTTTTT. It translates to CASSQTGKARSRELFF.

This chain joins TRBV12-3 or TRBV12-4 and TRBJ2-2, with no clear D. V was pared by 3 bases and J by 6 bases, with 2 bases between. This CDR3 is 11 amino acids long. The CDR3 here is CASSFPGELFF. CDR3 DNA: TGTGCCAGCAGTTTCCCCGGGGAGCTGTTTTTT.

Details on this clonotype: Its ends do not fully match the called genes, so a read error is possible. The chain joins TRBV11-2 to TRBJ1-1; a possible D gene is TRBD1 (5 bases). CDR1 and CDR2 from the germline V gene are SGHAT and FQNNGV. The CDR3 consists of 17 residues. The CDR3 region has the DNA TGTGCCAGCAGCTTAGGGGGTCTCAAGGGGTGGCTGACTGAAGATTTCTTT. It translates to CASSLGGLKGWLTEDFF.

This clonotype was seen repeatedly, ten times or more. V gene TRBV12-5 combines with J gene TRBJ2-2; D is ambiguous. The CDR3 is 12 residues long. Germline-derived CDR1 and CDR2 are LGHNT and FRNRAP. V lost 3 bases to trimming and J lost 3 bases, with 2 bases between them. The CDR3 region is CASGFDTGELFF. In DNA, the CDR3 is TGTGCTAGTGGTTTCGACACCGGGGAGCTGTTTTTT.

This chain uses TRBV24-1 with TRBJ2-7; no firm D call. The CDR3 length is 13 residues. Germline V CDR1 and CDR2: KGHDR, SFDVKD. V was clipped by 5 bases and J by 1 base, with 8 bases between them. CDR3 coding DNA: TGTGCCACCAGTGGCAGGCCTTCCTACGAGCAGTACTTC. This sequence encodes CATSGRPSYEQYF.

This clonotype appeared many times. This rearrangement joins TRBV7-9 to TRBJ2-5; unclear D gene. The ends were cut back, 8 bases at V and 3 bases at J, with 13 bases in the middle. Germline V gives CDR1 SEHNR, CDR2 FQNEAQ (reference sequence). The CDR3 sequence is 13 residues long. The CDR3 is CASVIAGEETQYF. The CDR3, as DNA: TGTGCCAGCGTAATTGCAGGCGAAGAGACCCAGTACTTC.

With respect to this clonotype: This clone may be a read error of a much larger clone one base away. The CDR3 reads CASSLVYTGELCF. In nucleotides, the CDR3 is TGTGCCAGCAGTTTAGTATACACCGGGGAGCTGTGTTTT. This chain joins TRBV12-3 or TRBV12-4 and TRBJ2-2, with D possibly TRBD2 on 5 matching bases. The CDR3 is 13 amino acids.

This clonotype was counted many times. As DNA, the CDR3 is TGTGCCAGCAGTTACTCGATGCCATCTGGGGCCAACGTCCTGACTTTC. Protein: CASSYSMPSGANVLTF. The rearrangement joins TRBV6-5 to TRBJ2-6; D remains ambiguous. Trimming shortened V by 0 bases and J by 1 base, and 7 bases separated the two germline ends. The CDR3 runs to 16 residues. The germline gives CDR1 MNHEY, CDR2 SVGAGI.

The table lists this clonotype with a few counts. This sequence joins TRBV18 and TRBJ1-1; D is unresolved. The CDR3 spans 13 residues. Trimming removed 6 bases from V and 1 base from J, with 9 bases in between. The germline V gene encodes CDR1 KGHSH and CDR2 LQKENI. CDR3 DNA: TGTGCCAGCTCGGCAGGCCCGAACACTGAAGCTTTCTTT. This gives the protein CASSAGPNTEAFF.

In its sample, this clonotype was seen many times. The rearrangement joins TRBV4-1 to TRBJ1-2; D is unresolved. Deletions cut 1 base from V and 8 bases from J, with 14 bases between. CDR1 and CDR2 from the germline V gene are MGHRA and YSYEKL. This CDR3 spans 14 amino acids. The CDR3 region is CASSQVPHVRGYTF. The CDR3 nucleotides are TGCGCCAGCAGCCAAGTTCCTCATGTCCGCGGCTACACCTTC.

The sample holds many counts of this clonotype. V is TRBV5-1 and J is TRBJ1-2; D is unclear. The germline V gene has CDR1 SGHRS and CDR2 YFSETQ. Trimming took 4 bases from V and 2 from J, leaving 12 bases between them. The CDR3 contains 14 residues. The CDR3 loop is CASSLEVRNYGYTF. CDR3 bases: TGCGCCAGCAGCCTGGAGGTCCGGAACTATGGCTACACCTTC.

This clonotype was seen more than once but under ten times. A read error is possible here, since a much larger clone lies one base away. The chain recombines TRBV12-3 or TRBV12-4 with TRBJ1-1, with D maybe TRBD1 (5 bases). This CDR3 comprises 12 residues. CDR3 loop: CASRLGGTEALF. For the CDR3, the DNA is TGTGCCAGCAGGCTCGGGGGGACTGAAGCTCTCTTT.

The sample holds a few counts of this clonotype. This sequence joins TRBV20-1 and TRBJ2-5; 10 bases are a match to TRBD1. This CDR3 spans 13 amino acids. Germline V gene data show CDR1 as DFQATT and CDR2 as SNEGSKA (reference sequence). With 8 bases clipped from V and 2 bases from J, the junction kept 5 bases outside the gene matches. CDR3 nucleotides: TGCAGTTCTCCGGGACAGGGGCAAGAGACCCAGTACTTC. This sequence encodes CSSPGQGQETQYF.

This clonotype was counted ten times or more. This chain connects TRBV12-3 or TRBV12-4 to TRBJ2-5; TRBD2 matches at 7 bases. The junction had 12 bases not matched to a gene; V was cut back by 7 bases and J by 4 bases. This CDR3 spans 15 amino acids. The chain's CDR3 is CASTSGGGGGETQYF. For the CDR3, the DNA is TGTGCCAGCACCTCAGGCGGGGGAGGCGGAGAGACCCAGTACTTC.

This clonotype has ten or more counts. V gene TRBV29-1 combines with J gene TRBJ2-2, with D uncertain. V lost 2 bases to trimming and J lost 4 bases, with 11 bases between them. Per germline, CDR1 SQVTM and CDR2 ANQGSEA. CDR3 length: 14 residues. The CDR3 DNA reads TGCAGCGTTGAATGGGCCAAGGCCACCGGGGAGCTGTTTTTT. Translation: CSVEWAKATGELFF.

This clonotype was counted many times. The chain employs TRBV19 and TRBJ1-5, with 7 nucleotides matching TRBD1. This CDR3 is 16 amino acids long. The V and J ends lost 4 bases and 0 bases, in that order; junction bases with no gene match: 6. From germline, CDR1 is LNHDA and CDR2 SQIVND (reference sequence). CDR3 nucleotide sequence: TGTGCCAGTAGTACCCGGACAGGTTATAGCAATCAGCCCCAGCATTTT. This sequence encodes CASSTRTGYSNQPQHF.

This clonotype was observed many times. This chain joins TRBV7-2 and TRBJ2-7; 10 bases line up with TRBD1. The germline gives CDR1 SGHTA, CDR2 FQGNSA. The CDR3 is 15 residues long. V shed 5 bases and J 3 bases; nucleotides not matched to a gene: 7. DNA of the CDR3: TGTGCCAGCAGCGCCACCGGGACAGGGGTCTACGAGCAGTACTTC. This encodes CASSATGTGVYEQYF.